This T cell receptor (beta chain) came from a study of T cells in localized non-small cell lung cancer (dated by TCRdb to 2018 to 2021). Regarding the research as a whole: T cell repertoires of 200 to 250 early-stage NSCLC patients were analyzed, with tumors being compared against uninvolved tumor-adjacent lungs. The cohort comprised 200 to 300 treatment-naïve NSCLC patients with resected, localized lung tumors. The mean age of the NSCLC patients was 60 to 85 years, with 130 or so men and approximately 100 women.

To note about this clone: Its antigen target is currently unknown. Base qualities are missing; no much larger clone stands one base away.

The immunoSEQ Assay was used to sequence TCR beta CDR3 regions from DNA. Regarding the original processing steps: T cell density was computed as TCR beta template counts normalized to usable DNA estimated by amplifying housekeeping genes. Richness was estimated using the preseqR package, with extrapolation to 400,000 templates for PBMC samples and to 120,000 templates for tissue samples. Clonality was taken to be one minus Pielou's evenness. Tissue-enriched TCRs were identified by differential abundance testing using productive amino-acid clonotypes, minimum total count 5 and alpha 0.1. The Jaccard Index and the Morisita Overlap Index were used to quantify repertoire overlap between compartments. GLIPH grouped TCR beta CDR3s together with public tetramer-defined viral CDR3s, and a viral motif had to include at least three viral sequences and also show V-gene enrichment. TCRdb obtained this table from immuneACCESS and retained in-frame rearrangements with V and J assigned. These tables miss some clones; where compared with another copy, unresolved V genes account for less than half of the shortfall, and the remainder is unexplained. Clone size and V and J calls were adopted from that table, with D and trimming inferred from the DNA. Recorded for this sample are hundreds of clones; roughly 20% of them occurred a single time. Roughly 18% of the sample is held by the ten biggest clonotypes.

Uninvolved adjacent lung was sampled at least 2 cm away from the tumor margin, and two independent pathologists confirmed that the tissue had no atypia. At diagnosis, peripheral blood, uninvolved tumor-adjacent lung and tumor were collected and were preserved as a mix of fresh-frozen and FFPE material. Points the paper makes about the study in general: Because multi-region tumor sequencing was not performed, intratumor heterogeneity could not be ruled out. A median of approximately 57 of the top 100 tumor clones were detected in paired uninvolved adjacent lung, and 28 of these tumor clones were also found among the top 100 clones of the paired uninvolved adjacent lung. The highest T cell clonality was observed in uninvolved tumor-adjacent lung, where clonality exceeded that of tumor, suggesting that antigenic responses were more focused in uninvolved tumor-adjacent lung. Higher T cell density in blood was associated with longer overall survival, whereas higher clonality in adjacent lung was associated with shorter survival. Because of the exploratory design, TCR variables were selected using unadjusted p-values without false-discovery rate correction.

Sequences were derived from normal lung tissue next to the tumor, sampled before any cancer treatment. The clonotype comes from a male donor aged 60 or over with stage I lung adenocarcinoma.

The bases read TGCGCCAGCAGCGAGGGACAGCCCCGGGCTGGAAACACCATATATTTT. Its amino acids are CASSEGQPRAGNTIYF. The receptor chain draws on TRBV5-1 and TRBJ1-3; 7 bases in between match TRBD1. There are 16 amino acids in the CDR3, from cysteine to phenylalanine inclusive. Only the CDR3 DNA is retained, 48 bases long and in frame from the first base. CDR1 and CDR2 are drawn from the germline V gene: SGHRS, YFSETQ. Ends trimmed: V by 4 bases, J by 2 bases; bases unmatched to a gene: 9.